This T cell receptor beta chain was profiled in a study of T cells in Graves' hyperthyroidism and ophthalmopathy. Overall study findings and caveats: In the blood, most expanded thyroid clonotypes above 0.001 appeared as well. A 13 V-J signature model discriminated ophthalmopathy versus stable hyperthyroidism.

Diagnosis relied on clinical symptoms, serum thyroxine and TRAb, thyroid ultrasound and orbital computed tomography. V lost 11 bases and J 4 bases, leaving 11 bases between the germline ends. The CDR3 length is 11 residues. Germline-derived CDR1 and CDR2 are SEHNR and FQNEAQ (reference sequence). A few counts support this clonotype. As yet, its antigen is unknown. Authors of the study amplified TCR beta CDR3 regions from RNA transcripts. First-round RT-PCR with HTBI primers amplified the TCR CDR3 region. Each CDR3 protein is one row after TCRdb ran MiXCR on the multiplex PCR reads. The table has hundreds of thousands of distinct CDR3 sequences, nearly 45% seen once.

The sequence was collected from an adult man with Graves' disease, either hyperthyroidism or ophthalmopathy (not recorded which). The chain is built from TRBV7-9 and TRBJ1-2; D gene uncertain. The source material was peripheral blood or thyroid tissue (not recorded which). The CDR3 nucleotides read TGTGCCTGGAGTCACAGCTATGGCTACACCTTC. It translates to CAWSHSYGYTF.